This TCR beta chain was sequenced during a study of T cell repertoires in cytomegalovirus infection. Looking at the study overall: Public TCR beta signatures were indicative of both CMV infection and a matching HLA type. Study results and caveats: Dominant in the ex vivo response were TCR beta clonotypes restricted by HLA-C and specific for CMV.

The CDR3 totals 18 residues. Per the germline V gene, CDR1 is MGHRA and CDR2 is YSYEKL. Comment on this clonotype: The antigen remains unidentified. A much larger clonotype is one base distant, so this may be a read error.

Each CDR3 protein gets one entry after TCRdb re-called the reads with MiXCR. Seen here are 290,000 or so distinct CDR3 sequences, about 9.1% observed once, and the top ten hold more than 2.5%. Source material: PBMCs. The sequence came from a human donor in good health (CMV status not recorded). Some clones in this sample may be carry-over from other donors' samples. The chain is built from TRBV4-1 and TRBJ2-1; no reliable D call. CDR3 bases: TGCGGCAGCAGCCAAAAAAGGACCGGAGTGAGCTCCTACAATGAGCAGTTCTTC. Translated: CGSSQKRTGVSSYNEQFF.